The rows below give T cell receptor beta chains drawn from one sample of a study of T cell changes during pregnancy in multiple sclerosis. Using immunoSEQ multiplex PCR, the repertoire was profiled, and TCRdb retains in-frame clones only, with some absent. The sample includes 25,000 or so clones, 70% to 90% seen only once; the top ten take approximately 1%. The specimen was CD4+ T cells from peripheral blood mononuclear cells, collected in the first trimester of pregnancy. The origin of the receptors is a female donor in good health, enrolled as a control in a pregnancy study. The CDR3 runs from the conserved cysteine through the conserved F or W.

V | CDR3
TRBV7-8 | CASSLGGLLGNQPQHF
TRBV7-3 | CASSPGGAAEQYF
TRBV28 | CASSLQDYGYTF
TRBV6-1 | CASNRGQIKDEQFF
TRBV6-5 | CASSYRDRAYEQYF
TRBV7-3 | CASSFRTSTDTQYF
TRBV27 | CASAGGPGLTQYF
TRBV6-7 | CASSNGQGVHEQYF
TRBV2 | CASSADTNTEAFF
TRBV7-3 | CASSLSRGGKVRRGRGYTF
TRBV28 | CASRGQVDGYTF
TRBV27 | CASSLDGGRSYNEQFF
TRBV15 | CATSRGPGGNSPLHF
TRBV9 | CASSTGQGVNNSPLHF
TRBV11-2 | CASSLEGRGFAFF
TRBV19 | CASSISGPGGDPYSNQPQHF
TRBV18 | CASSPPGDEKLFF
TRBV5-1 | CASSLDRGSTEAFF
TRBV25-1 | CASSETLTGNNSPLHF
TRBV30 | CAWRPTRPLAGANTGELFF
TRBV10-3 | CAISEWGTGGTDTEAFF
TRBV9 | CASSVGDESQETQYF
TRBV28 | CASSEGGQNIQYF
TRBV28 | CASSFGGENYGYTF
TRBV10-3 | CAISPGYEQYF
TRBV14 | CASSQGRGRETQYF
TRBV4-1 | CASSQVGQTSAIYF
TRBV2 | CASRVAGGYEQYF
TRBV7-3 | CASSLVSGRDYNEQFF
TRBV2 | CASSDRGWGEQYF
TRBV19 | CASSIGQSSNQPQHF
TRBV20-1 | CLAGGDYEQYF
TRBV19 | CASSPTGTPYGYTF
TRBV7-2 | CASSPGLAGQETQYF
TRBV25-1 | CASSPHLSGSEDTQYF
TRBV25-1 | CASSEPGTSFYEQYF
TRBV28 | CASSLSWDRAKPQHF
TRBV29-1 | CSVGSGGYTF
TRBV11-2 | CASSLGRGINSGNTIYF
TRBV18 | CASSPNQGLTYEQYF
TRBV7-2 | CASSLVGRVGHTEAFF
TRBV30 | CAWREGPTEAFF
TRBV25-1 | CASRGTSGGDPYNEQFF
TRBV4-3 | CASSQKGNAEAFF
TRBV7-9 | CASSREYEQYF
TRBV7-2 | CASSLDGSGDTQYF
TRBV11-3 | CASSLDRTDTQYF
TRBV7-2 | CASSLGSGGEKLFF
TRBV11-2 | CASSPTWALVGDTEDFF
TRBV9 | CASSVATRAGGLPDTQYF
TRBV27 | CASSLTDRAIEGYTF
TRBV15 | CATSRSYSGTSTDTQYF
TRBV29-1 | CSVSRGRGETQYF
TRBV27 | CASSPAGGRPDTQYF
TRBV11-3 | CASSLDGTFTDTQYF
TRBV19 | CASSILGGVGGYTF